This passage covers 13 T cell receptor beta chains from one sample sequenced in a study of cytomegalovirus exposure and HLA in healthy donors. Both 60 Vbeta primers and 13 Jbeta primers went into the PCR. Using immunoSEQ multiplex PCR, the repertoire was profiled, and TCRdb retains in-frame clones only, with some absent. The sample contains hundreds of thousands of clones, roughly 88% of which appear only once. The source material was PBMCs. Every receptor here comes from a boy aged 2-9 years in good health and CMV-seronegative.

This chain links TRBV6-5 with TRBJ2-7, with 11 positions matching TRBD2. Germline loops: CDR1 MNHEY, CDR2 SVGAGI. V was clipped by 4 bases and J by 4 bases; unmatched bases: 6. The CDR3 is made up of 15 amino acids. CDR3 loop: CASSSLAGGPYEQYF. CDR3 bases: TGTGCCAGCAGTTCCTTAGCGGGAGGGCCTTACGAGCAGTACTTC.

The V and J genes are TRBV7-2 and TRBJ2-4; TRBD2 matches 11 bases. Germline V gene lookup returns CDR1 SGHTA and CDR2 FQGNSA. Trimming took 3 bases from V and 15 from J; bases not matched to a gene: 13. The CDR3 spans 15 residues. The CDR3 is CASSFGTSGGQCGYF. In nucleotides, the CDR3 is TGTGCCAGCAGCTTCGGGACTAGCGGAGGGCAATGTGGGTACTTC.

J is TRBJ2-7 and V is TRBV11-2; D ambiguous. The CDR3 sequence is 13 residues long. V was trimmed by 1 base and J by 4 bases, leaving 8 bases between them. Germline CDR1 reads SGHAT; CDR2 reads FQNNGV. The DNA for the CDR3 is TGTGCCAGCAGCTTAGGCACTAATTACGAGCAGTACTTC. This encodes CASSLGTNYEQYF.

This clone was counted only a few times. The V gene is TRBV9, the J gene TRBJ1-1; the match to TRBD1 covers 9 bases. J was trimmed by 7 bases and V by 4 bases; bases with no gene match: 11. The CDR3 covers 15 residues. Germline CDR1 is SGDLS and CDR2 is YYNGEE. The CDR3 DNA is TGTGCCAGCAGCCTGATACAGGGGGCTACGGGTGAAGCTTTCTTT. Translation gives CASSLIQGATGEAFF.

The genes are TRBV6-5 and TRBJ2-1, with 9 bases identical to TRBD1. The ends lost 5 bases at V and 9 bases at J; junction bases unmatched: 8. There are 14 residues in the CDR3. Germline-derived CDR1 and CDR2 are MNHEY and SVGAGI. CDR3 DNA: TGTGCCAGCAGTCAGGGACAGGGCGTCGGTGAGCAGTTCTTC. This gives the protein CASSQGQGVGEQFF.

Concerning this clone: The sample has other DNA sequences that encode this CDR3 too. The chain links TRBV11-2 to TRBJ2-5; D is perhaps TRBD2 (5 bases). The germline gives CDR1 SGHAT, CDR2 FQNNGV. The CDR3 extends over 12 amino acids. V lost 3 bases and J 5 bases, leaving 7 bases between the germline ends. CDR3 protein: CASSLDLETQYF. DNA of the CDR3: TGTGCCAGCAGCTTGGACTTGGAGACCCAGTACTTC.

The V gene is TRBV5-1, the J gene TRBJ1-1, with D perhaps matching TRBD1 (5 bases). The CDR3 is made up of 13 amino acids. The V and J ends lost 2 bases and 3 bases respectively, with 8 bases between them. CDR1 and CDR2 from the germline V gene are SGHRS and YFSETQ. The DNA for the CDR3 is TGCGCCAGCAGCTTTTGGGGGGACACTGAAGCTTTCTTT. It is translated as CASSFWGDTEAFF.

The J gene is TRBJ2-2, the V gene TRBV11-2; 9 nucleotides align to TRBD1. Germline lookup yields CDR1 SGHAT and CDR2 FQNNGV. The CDR3 is 15 residues long. V lost 5 bases and J lost 5; bases outside the gene matches: 6. CDR3: CASSQIQGATGELFF. The CDR3 bases are TGTGCCAGCAGCCAAATACAGGGGGCGACCGGGGAGCTGTTTTTT. The whole variable domain, remainder taken from reference TRBV11-2 and TRBJ2-2, is EAGVAQSPRYKIIEKRQSVAFWCNPISGHATLYWYQQILGQGPKLLIQFQNNGVVDDSQLPKDRFSAERLKGVDSTLKIQPAKLEDSAVYLCASSQIQGATGELFFGEGSRLTVL.

The chain has TRBV19 and TRBJ2-7; TRBD2 is a possible D gene (6 bases). V lost 6 bases and J 1 base, leaving 10 bases between the germline ends. The CDR3 consists of 13 residues. Germline CDR1 and CDR2: LNHDA and SQIVND (reference sequence). CDR3 amino acids: CASSLGGSYEQYF. As DNA, the CDR3 is TGTGCCAGTAGCCTAGGAGGGTCCTACGAGCAGTACTTC.

This sequence joins TRBV27 and TRBJ1-2, with D perhaps matching TRBD1 (5 bases). V lost 1 base and J lost 7, with 16 bases in between. The V gene's germline CDR1 is MNHEY and CDR2 SMNVEV (reference sequence). This CDR3 is 15 amino acids long. The CDR3 DNA reads TGTGCCAGCAGTTTATATCTGGCAGGGCAGGGTGGCTACACCTTC. This translates into CASSLYLAGQGGYTF.

The chain recombines TRBV11-2 with TRBJ2-1; a possible D gene is TRBD2 (6 bases). Germline V gene lookup returns CDR1 SGHAT and CDR2 FQNNGV. Trimming cost V 6 bases and J 6 bases, with 18 bases left between them. The CDR3 loop spans 15 amino acids. This CDR3 reads CASSREGTLGNEQFF. The CDR3 DNA reads as TGTGCCAGCAGTAGGGAAGGGACTCTTGGCAATGAGCAGTTCTTC.

The chain is built from TRBV6-1 and TRBJ2-7, with D uncertain. The V end lost 5 bases, the J end lost 1 base, and 3 bases lay between the germline ends. The length of the CDR3 is 11 residues. Germline V gene lookup returns CDR1 MNHNS and CDR2 SASEGT. The CDR3 DNA reads as TGTGCCAGCAGTCCTTCCTACGAGCAGTACTTC. This translates into CASSPSYEQYF.

This clone has only one observation. The rearrangement links TRBV6-1 to TRBJ1-6, with a tentative D call TRBD1 (5 bases). The CDR3 is 16 residues long. Deletions cut 1 base from V and 5 bases from J, with 12 bases between. The V gene's germline CDR1 is MNHNS and CDR2 SASEGT. In DNA, the CDR3 is TGTGCCAGCAGTGAAGACATAGGGGTCAATAATTCACCCCTCCACTTT. Translated: CASSEDIGVNNSPLHF.